This TCR beta chain was recorded in a study of T cells expressing NK-cell markers. Comment on this clonotype: Its target is not known.

TCR beta cDNA was made by 5'RACE template switching with UMIs. From the 5' RACE reads, TCRdb lists one entry per CDR3 protein and no DNA. The table lists approximately 170,000 distinct CDR3 sequences. Findings and caveats of the study: The leading position in the CD3+CD56-NKG2C+ fraction of several donors also went to these clonotypes.

Germline lookup yields CDR1 MNHNS and CDR2 SASEGT. The CDR3 runs to 15 residues. The sample was blood T cells: a sorted CD56 or NKG2C T cell subset, CD4+ or CD8+ T cells, or bulk PBMC T cells (not recorded which). V and J are TRBV6-1 and TRBJ2-7; absent DNA, TCRdb's TRBD1 call cannot be checked. The TCR originated in a man aged 18-75 years in good health. The chain's CDR3 is CASSELYYRVDEQYF.